Listed below are T cell receptor beta chains from one sample, sequenced in a study of CD8+ T cells in alopecia areata. Sequenced by immunoSEQ multiplex PCR; TCRdb stores in-frame clones only, minus some. In the table there are roughly 250,000 clones, under 80% of which are singletons. This material consisted of CD4+ T cells sorted from blood, taken at week 0. The receptors were gathered from a human donor with alopecia areata. The CDR3 runs from the conserved cysteine through the conserved F or W. The D gene is left open where the match is weak. Clone size is shown for a subset of rows, as once, few, many or a class of expanded clone.

abundance,d_gene,v_gene,j_gene,CDR3nt,CDR3aa
.,TRBD1,TRBV5-1,TRBJ2-1,TGCGCCAGCAGCTGGAGGACAGGAACTGCGAGCAATGAGCAGTTCTTC,CASSWRTGTASNEQFF
.,TRBD1,TRBV5-1,TRBJ2-7,TGCGCCAGCAGGTTTCAGGCAGGGGGCTCCTACGAGCAGTACTTC,CASRFQAGGSYEQYF
.,TRBD1,TRBV14,TRBJ2-4,TGTGCCAGCAGCCAAGCCGGGACAGGGTTCGTGGCCAAAAACATTCAGTACTTC,CASSQAGTGFVAKNIQYF
.,TRBD1,TRBV29-1,TRBJ2-7,TGCAGCGTTGTGAAAGGGACAGGGGACTACGAGCAGTACTTC,CSVVKGTGDYEQYF
few,.,TRBV30,TRBJ1-6,TGTGCCTGGAGAAGGGGCTACGATTCACCCCTCCACTTT,CAWRRGYDSPLHF
.,TRBD1,TRBV5-1,TRBJ2-7,TGCGCCAGCAGCCTAAACCGGGACAGGGGCGGCGAGCAGTACTTC,CASSLNRDRGGEQYF
few,.,TRBV7-2,TRBJ2-1,TGTGCCAGCAGCTTAGCGGGGGGGCAGGAGGAGCAGTTCTTC,CASSLAGGQEEQFF
once,.,TRBV30,TRBJ2-3,TGTGCCTGGGGTCTTGCCGCGCAGTATTTT,CAWGLAAQYF
.,.,TRBV30,TRBJ1-1,TGTGCCTGGAGTGACGGGGGGCCGGCTTTCTTT,CAWSDGGPAFF
.,.,TRBV29-1,TRBJ1-5,TGCAGCGTTGAAAGCGGTAGCAATCAGCCCCAGCATTTT,CSVESGSNQPQHF
.,.,TRBV18,TRBJ2-7,TGTGCCAGCTCACCCGGCTCCTACGAGCAGTACTTC,CASSPGSYEQYF
few,.,TRBV7-8,TRBJ2-5,TGTGCCAGCAGCTTACTGGAGGGGCTTTGGGAGACCCAGTACTTC,CASSLLEGLWETQYF
.,TRBD1,TRBV27,TRBJ1-2,TGTGCCAGCACCGGGACAGGCGGGGACTATGGCTACACCTTC,CASTGTGGDYGYTF
few,TRBD2,TRBV29-1,TRBJ2-5,TGCAGCGCCTACCTCGGGCGCGGGGGGACCCAGTACTTC,CSAYLGRGGTQYF
.,.,TRBV5-1,TRBJ1-2,TGCGCCAGCAGCTTGGAATCGGGTTTTAACTATGGCTACACCTTC,CASSLESGFNYGYTF
.,.,TRBV5-1,TRBJ2-1,TGCGCCAGCAGTACAGGGAGGATGAATGAGCAGTTCTTC,CASSTGRMNEQFF
.,TRBD2,TRBV27,TRBJ2-4,TGTGCCAGCAGTTCCTCGGGACTAGCGGGGCTTGGGGCCAAAAACATTCAGTACTTC,CASSSSGLAGLGAKNIQYF
.,.,TRBV21-1,TRBJ1-1,TGTGCCAACCCTCAGGAAGACCCGAACACTGAAGCTTTCTTT,CANPQEDPNTEAFF
.,.,TRBV6-5,TRBJ1-5,TGTGCCAGCGATAGGGAGCGGCAGCCCCAGCATTTT,CASDRERQPQHF
.,.,TRBV6-6,TRBJ1-2,TGTGCCAGCACCGTACGCGAGGGATTTGGCTACACCTTC,CASTVREGFGYTF